These 19 T cell receptor beta chains were sequenced from one sample in a study of blood T cell repertoires in COVID-19. Profiling relied on immunoSEQ multiplex PCR, and the TCRdb table lists in-frame clones only, not all of them. Counted here are about 190,000 clones, about 88% occurring once; the ten biggest clones make up about 5%. The sequencing input was peripheral blood. The receptors were sampled from a woman of 80 years or more with acute or convalescent COVID-19.

The chain has TRBV2 and TRBJ1-1; D uncertain. V lost 6 bases to trimming and J lost 0 bases, with 11 bases between them. The CDR3 consists of 14 residues. Germline V gene data show CDR1 as SNHLY and CDR2 as FYNNEI. The CDR3 DNA is TGTGCCAGCAGGGGTCGCAGGTTGAACACTGAAGCTTTCTTT. Its protein is CASRGRRLNTEAFF.

This clone was counted between two and nine times. The genes are TRBV4-3 and TRBJ2-1; 7 nucleotides align to TRBD1. Germline V gene sequence: CDR1 LGHNA, CDR2 YSLEER. The junction had 3 bases not matched to a gene; V was cut back by 0 bases and J by 7 bases. The CDR3 has 14 amino acids. CDR3 nucleotides: TGCGCCAGCAGCCAAGACCCCAGGGGGAATGAGCAGTTCTTC. Amino acids: CASSQDPRGNEQFF.

This chain uses TRBV7-3 with TRBJ2-2; TRBD1 might be the D (5 bases). This CDR3 is 15 amino acids long. Per the germline V gene, CDR1 is SGHTA and CDR2 is FQGTGA. Trimming removed 3 bases at V and 4 bases at J, with 12 bases between. Here the CDR3 reads CASSLSGMVTGELFF. As DNA, the CDR3 is TGTGCCAGCAGCTTGTCAGGGATGGTCACCGGGGAGCTGTTTTTT.

J is TRBJ1-1 and V is TRBV5-3, with D possibly matching TRBD1 (5 bases). TRBV5-3 is reported as an ORF; its role is uncertain. The V end lost 2 bases, the J end lost 8 bases, and 31 bases lay between the germline ends. The CDR3 contains 19 residues. The DNA for the CDR3 is TGTGCCAGAAGCTTTTTCCGCAAGAACCGGGACTCACTCACACAGGAAGCTTTCTTT. Amino acid sequence: CARSFFRKNRDSLTQEAFF.

This sequence joins TRBV7-2 and TRBJ1-1; the D gene is possibly TRBD1 (5 bases). CDR1 is SGHTA, CDR2 FQGNSA, per germline. V was trimmed by 3 bases and J by 1 base, leaving 15 bases between them. The CDR3 is 16 residues long. CDR3 bases: TGTGCCAGCAGCTTCCAATCCGGGACTGGGAACACTGAAGCTTTCTTT. Translated, it gives CASSFQSGTGNTEAFF.

V and J are TRBV5-1 and TRBJ1-1, with 7 nucleotides matching TRBD1. The CDR3 consists of 20 residues. The V gene end was trimmed by 2 bases and the J gene end by 1 base; junction bases not matched to a gene: 20. The germline gives CDR1 SGHRS, CDR2 YFSETQ. The CDR3 sequence is CASSFTPSLGQTRQNTEAFF. DNA for the CDR3: TGCGCCAGCAGCTTTACCCCCTCATTGGGACAGACGAGACAGAACACTGAAGCTTTCTTT.

The rearrangement links TRBV28 to TRBJ2-3, with no clear D. The germline V gene has CDR1 MDHEN and CDR2 SYDVKM. CDR3 length: 12 amino acids. V was cut by 7 bases and J by 6 bases, with 11 bases left in between. CDR3 sequence (DNA): TGTGCCAGCACCTCCTCTACGGATACGCAGTATTTT. Translated, it gives CASTSSTDTQYF. The full variable domain, its missing parts supplied by reference TRBV28 and TRBJ2-3, is DVKVTQSSRYLVKRTGEKVFLECVQDMDHENMFWYRQDPGLGLRLIYFSYDVKMKEKGDIPEGYSVSREKKERFSLILESASTNQTSMYLCASTSSTDTQYFGPGTRLTVL.

The CDR3 nucleotides are TGTGCCAGCAGTTACCAAGGGGCAGGGACTAATCAGCCCCAGCATTTT. Translating it yields CASSYQGAGTNQPQHF. The chain is built from TRBV6-6 and TRBJ1-5, with D possibly being TRBD1 (5 bases). The CDR3 consists of 16 residues. Germline assignment: CDR1 MNHNY and CDR2 SVGAGI (reference sequence). V lost 2 bases and J 4 bases, leaving 15 bases between the germline ends.

The J gene is TRBJ1-1, the V gene TRBV28; no reliable D call. This CDR3 has 14 amino acids. Germline CDR1 MDHEN, CDR2 SYDVKM. The V and J ends lost 3 bases and 6 bases respectively, with 14 bases between them. The CDR3 nucleotides read TGTGCCAGCAGTTTGGCCCTTAAGAGCGCTGAAGCTTTCTTT. This gives the protein CASSLALKSAEAFF.

This clone has more than one count but fewer than ten. The genes are TRBV4-3 and TRBJ1-2; 7 bases agree with TRBD1. CDR1 is LGHNA and CDR2 is YSLEER in the germline V gene. The CDR3 is made up of 15 amino acids. The V and J ends lost 1 base and 4 bases, in that order; junction bases with no gene match: 6. The CDR3 nucleotides are TGCGCCAGCAGCCAAGCCGGGACAGCTTTCTATGGCTACACCTTC. Translation: CASSQAGTAFYGYTF.

The chain couples TRBV27 to TRBJ1-2, with a weak D call TRBD1 (6 bases). With 2 bases removed from V and 2 bases from J, the gap between germline ends came to 6 bases. Per the germline V gene, CDR1 is MNHEY and CDR2 is SMNVEV (reference sequence). The length of the CDR3 is 13 residues. The CDR3 reads CASSLGQNYGYTF. CDR3 nucleotides: TGTGCCAGCAGTTTAGGACAGAACTATGGCTACACCTTC.

The chain carries TRBV2 and TRBJ2-7; TRBD1 matches 8 bases. Germline V gene lookup returns CDR1 SNHLY and CDR2 FYNNEI. Trimming removed 7 bases from V and 4 bases from J; junction bases left unmatched: 18. This CDR3 is 17 amino acids long. CDR3 DNA sequence: TGTGCCAGCACAACCCCCACCAGGACAGGGCACCGATACGAGCAGTACTTC. Translated, it gives CASTTPTRTGHRYEQYF.

CDR3 bases: TGTGCCAGTAGTATATCCCGTGTGGGGGGAGGCGGCTACACCTTC. As protein: CASSISRVGGGGYTF. This chain connects TRBV19 to TRBJ1-2, with a weak D call TRBD1 (5 bases). The CDR3 sequence is 15 residues long. CDR1 is LNHDA, CDR2 SQIVND, per germline (reference sequence). V was pared by 2 bases and J by 8 bases, with 18 bases between.

The genes are TRBV2 and TRBJ1-3; perhaps TRBD1 as D (6 bases). V dropped 5 bases and J dropped 4 bases, with 15 bases sitting between them. CDR1 SNHLY and CDR2 FYNNEI come from the germline V gene. This CDR3 comprises 15 residues. CDR3 loop: CASSLTTGLGNTIYF. The CDR3 nucleotides read TGTGCCAGCAGTCTTACTACAGGGTTGGGAAACACCATATATTTT.

V gene TRBV5-1 combines with J gene TRBJ1-2; no definite D call. Per the germline V gene, CDR1 is SGHRS and CDR2 is YFSETQ. The CDR3 is 14 amino acids. Between the trimmed V and J ends, which lost 0 bases and 2 bases, there was a span of 8 bases. The CDR3 loop is CASSLGPGNYGYTF. The DNA for the CDR3 is TGCGCCAGCAGCTTGGGGCCGGGAAACTATGGCTACACCTTC.

The chain uses TRBV29-1 and TRBJ2-7; TRBD2 agrees at 7 bases. There are 12 residues in the CDR3. Germline CDR1 and CDR2: SQVTM and ANQGSEA. The J segment lost 5 bases and the V segment lost 7 bases, leaving 8 bases of the junction unmatched. The CDR3 sequence: CSADGGNDEQYF. DNA for the CDR3: TGCAGCGCCGACGGGGGGAACGACGAGCAGTACTTC.

The rearrangement uses TRBV7-9 and TRBJ2-5; D remains ambiguous. This CDR3 is built from 11 residues. The germline CDR1 and CDR2 sequences are SEHNR and FQNEAQ (reference sequence). V lost 5 bases to trimming and J lost 2 bases, with 3 bases between them. This CDR3 is CASSEQETQYF. In DNA, the CDR3 is TGTGCCAGCAGCGAGCAAGAGACCCAGTACTTC.

V and J are TRBV12-3 or TRBV12-4 and TRBJ1-6; D is possibly TRBD1 (6 bases). V was trimmed by 6 bases and J by 15 bases, leaving 18 bases between them. CDR3 length equals 13 residues. The CDR3 DNA reads TGTGCCAGCAGGGAGACAGGCGGGGGTCTCCTCCACTTT. It translates to CASRETGGGLLHF.

The CDR3 DNA sequence: TGTGCCAGCAGCCCCCAACAGGGGTTGTCTGAAGCTTTCTTT. This encodes CASSPQQGLSEAFF. The J gene is TRBJ1-1, the V gene TRBV7-9, with 7 bases that match TRBD1. V trimming: 5 bases; J trimming: 6 bases; junction bases outside the gene matches: 9. The V gene's germline CDR1 is SEHNR and CDR2 FQNEAQ (reference sequence). The CDR3 contains 14 residues.